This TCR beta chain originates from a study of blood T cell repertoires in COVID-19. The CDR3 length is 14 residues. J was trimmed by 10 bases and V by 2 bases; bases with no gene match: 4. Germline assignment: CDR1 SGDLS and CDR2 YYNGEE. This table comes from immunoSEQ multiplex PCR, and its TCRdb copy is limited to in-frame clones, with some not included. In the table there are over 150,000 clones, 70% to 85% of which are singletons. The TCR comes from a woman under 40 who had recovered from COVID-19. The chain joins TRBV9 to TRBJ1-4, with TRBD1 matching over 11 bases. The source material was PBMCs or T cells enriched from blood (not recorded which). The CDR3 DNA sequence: TGTGCCAGCAGCGTTGGACAGGGGGCCGGAAAACTGTTTTTT. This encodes CASSVGQGAGKLFF.